One and the same sample provided the 29 T cell receptor beta chains below, sequenced in a study of identical twins. TCRdb reanalysed the 5' RACE reads using MiXCR and keeps one entry per CDR3 protein. The data contain roughly 690,000 distinct CDR3 sequences, roughly 6.2% of them singletons. Sequencing input: naive T cells sorted from blood. The source is a man between 18 and 29 years old in good health.

This clonotype was detected only a few times. The chain carries TRBV6-1 and TRBJ2-7; TRBD1 matches 11 bases. This CDR3 contains 15 residues. Germline V gene sequence: CDR1 MNHNS, CDR2 SASEGT. V lost 5 bases to trimming and J lost 6 bases; unmatched junction nucleotides: 9. CDR3 loop: CASSKTGTGGGEQYF. The CDR3 bases are TGTGCCAGCAGTAAAACCGGGACAGGGGGAGGCGAGCAGTACTTC.

This clonotype was seen ten or more times. This chain links TRBV24-1 with TRBJ2-5; no firm D call. V gave up 4 bases and J gave up 0 bases, with 5 bases separating them. The CDR3 runs to 13 residues. Germline values: CDR1 KGHDR, CDR2 SFDVKD. Written as DNA, the CDR3 is TGTGCCACCAGTGACACAAACCAAGAGACCCAGTACTTC. This gives the protein CATSDTNQETQYF.

V usage is TRBV12-3 or TRBV12-4 and J usage is TRBJ2-1, with a tentative D call TRBD1 (6 bases). This CDR3 has 13 amino acids. Trimming removed 6 bases from V and 12 bases from J, with 18 bases in between. The CDR3 DNA reads as TGTGCCAGCAGCGAAAATCAGGGGTTGTGGCAGTTCTTC. This codes for CASSENQGLWQFF.

This clonotype was found many times. The genes are TRBV11-2 and TRBJ2-5; 9 bases agree with TRBD2. Per germline, CDR1 SGHAT and CDR2 FQNNGV. The CDR3 runs 14 residues. Unmatched junction bases numbered 6, after V lost 6 bases and J lost 4 bases. The CDR3 DNA reads TGTGCCAGCAGGGCGGGACTAGCCTTAGAGACCCAGTACTTC. Translating gives CASRAGLALETQYF.

This clonotype was counted between two and nine times. The chain recombines TRBV18 with TRBJ2-1; TRBD2 might be the D (6 bases). The V end lost 1 base, the J end lost 2 bases, and 15 bases lay between the germline ends. Germline CDR1 is KGHSH and CDR2 is LQKENI. The CDR3 has 17 amino acids. This CDR3 is CASSPRSLSGPYNEQFF. The CDR3 nucleotides read TGTGCCAGCTCACCACGAAGCCTTAGCGGTCCCTACAATGAGCAGTTCTTC.

This clonotype has a count of ten or more. The chain employs TRBV29-1 and TRBJ2-3, with D tentatively TRBD1 or TRBD2 (6 bases each). Trimming removed 7 bases from V and 3 bases from J, with 17 bases in between. Germline V gene data show CDR1 as SQVTM and CDR2 as ANQGSEA. This CDR3 has 14 amino acids. The CDR3 here is CSGGGLLRTDTQYF. CDR3 sequence (DNA): TGCAGCGGAGGGGGACTGCTAAGGACAGATACGCAGTATTTT.

The sample holds many counts of this clonotype. This chain links TRBV24-1 with TRBJ2-5; D unclear. Per the germline V gene, CDR1 is KGHDR and CDR2 is SFDVKD. The length of the CDR3 is 14 residues. The V end lost 1 base, the J end lost 2 bases, and 7 bases lay between the germline ends. This CDR3 reads CATSDLDGQETQYF. In nucleotides, the CDR3 is TGTGCCACCAGTGATTTAGACGGTCAAGAGACCCAGTACTTC.

This clonotype was counted ten times or more. CDR3 protein: CASSEVPGNQPQHF. The CDR3 DNA sequence: TGTGCCAGCAGTGAGGTCCCCGGCAATCAGCCCCAGCATTTT. The rearrangement links TRBV12-3 or TRBV12-4 to TRBJ1-5, with unresolved D. The CDR3 has 14 amino acids. Trimming removed 5 bases at V and 2 bases at J, with 10 bases between.

This chain uses TRBV24-1 with TRBJ2-1; D tentatively reads TRBD1 or TRBD2 (5 bases each). The germline V gene has CDR1 KGHDR and CDR2 SFDVKD. The length of the CDR3 is 15 residues. Trimming shortened V by 7 bases and J by 7 bases, and 19 bases separated the two germline ends. CDR3 sequence reads: CATSSGRAWGNEQFF. CDR3 sequence (DNA): TGTGCCACCAGCTCGGGACGGGCCTGGGGGAATGAGCAGTTCTTC.

About this clonotype itself: This could be a read error, since a much larger clone is one nucleotide away. This chain uses TRBV12-3 or TRBV12-4 with TRBJ2-1, with TRBD2 as a possible D gene (6 bases). V lost 7 bases to trimming and J lost 5 bases, with 15 bases between them. This CDR3 has 14 residues. CDR3 nucleotides: TGTGCCAGCAATTCGATGGGGGGAAACAATGAGCAGTTCTTC. Protein sequence: CASNSMGGNNEQFF.

The chain is built from TRBV5-1 and TRBJ1-2, with a possible D match to TRBD1 (6 bases). This CDR3 comprises 15 residues. Between the trimmed V and J ends, which lost 0 bases and 4 bases, there was a span of 13 bases. Germline CDR1 reads SGHRS; CDR2 reads YFSETQ. In DNA form, the CDR3 reads TGCGCCAGCAGCTTGGAGGGGGGCAAGGCCTATGGCTACACCTTC. Protein: CASSLEGGKAYGYTF.

The V call is TRBV20-1, the J call TRBJ2-7; D is unresolved. CDR3 length: 13 amino acids. V was cut by 4 bases and J by 2 bases, with 12 bases left in between. Per germline, CDR1 DFQATT and CDR2 SNEGSKA (reference sequence). The CDR3 sequence: CSAIGGDPYEQYF. CDR3 coding DNA: TGCAGTGCTATCGGTGGGGATCCCTACGAGCAGTACTTC.

This clonotype was counted many times. The V call is TRBV5-1, the J call TRBJ2-1; TRBD2 matches 9 bases. The CDR3 spans 16 residues. The ends lost 6 bases at V and 7 bases at J; junction bases unmatched: 14. Germline CDR1 SGHRS, CDR2 YFSETQ. The CDR3 sequence is CASTPFSGSFLNEQFF. In DNA, the CDR3 is TGCGCCAGCACCCCCTTTAGCGGGAGCTTCCTGAATGAGCAGTTCTTC. Full variable domain (missing parts from reference TRBV5-1 and TRBJ2-1): KAGVTQTPRYLIKTRGQQVTLSCSPISGHRSVSWYQQTPGQGLQFLFEYFSETQRNKGNFPGRFSGRQFSNSRSEMNVSTLELGDSALYLCASTPFSGSFLNEQFFGPGTRLTVL.

This clonotype was seen many times. V gene TRBV29-1 combines with J gene TRBJ2-3, with D hard to call. Trimming stripped 4 bases from V and 0 bases from J, with 11 bases between. The CDR3 consists of 14 residues. The germline CDR1 and CDR2 sequences are SQVTM and ANQGSEA. The CDR3 DNA sequence: TGCAGCGTTGTTCCCGCGAAGAGCACAGATACGCAGTATTTT. It codes for CSVVPAKSTDTQYF.

The chain combines TRBV7-2 with TRBJ2-4; TRBD1 is a possible D gene (5 bases). V lost 4 bases and J lost 6, with 16 bases in between. The germline CDR1 and CDR2 sequences are SGHTA and FQGNSA. The CDR3 sequence is 15 residues long. The CDR3 DNA sequence: TGTGCCAGCAGCTGGGGAACAGGACCTGGAAACATTCAGTACTTC. Translation: CASSWGTGPGNIQYF.

The chain carries TRBV5-1 and TRBJ2-3; 9 bases align to TRBD1. V shed 10 bases and J 4 bases; nucleotides not matched to a gene: 7. The CDR3 is made up of 13 amino acids. Germline lookup yields CDR1 SGHRS and CDR2 YFSETQ. CDR3 DNA: TGCGCCTCTTGGGGACAGGGTCCAGATACGCAGTATTTT. It yields the protein CASWGQGPDTQYF.

The table lists this clonotype with many counts. The chain uses TRBV10-3 and TRBJ2-1; no firm D call. Germline V gives CDR1 ENHRY, CDR2 SYGVKD. V was cut by 7 bases and J by 6 bases, with 13 bases left in between. The CDR3 runs to 13 residues. The chain's CDR3 is CAITSAPLNEQFF. CDR3 nucleotide sequence: TGTGCCATCACCTCTGCCCCCCTCAATGAGCAGTTCTTC.

This clonotype was detected a few times. The chain is built from TRBV5-4 and TRBJ2-3; D is unclear. Trimming pared 0 bases from V and 14 bases from J, leaving 13 bases between. Germline loops: CDR1 SGHNT, CDR2 YYREEE (reference sequence). The CDR3 runs to 12 residues. The chain's CDR3 is CASSLDGQVGYF. Here the CDR3 DNA reads TGTGCCAGCAGCTTGGATGGCCAAGTGGGGTATTTT.

The V call is TRBV28, the J call TRBJ2-1, with a weak D call TRBD2 (6 bases). Trimming pared 6 bases from V and 7 bases from J, leaving 19 bases between. Per germline, CDR1 MDHEN and CDR2 SYDVKM. The CDR3 sequence is 15 residues long. CDR3 in DNA: TGTGCCAGCAGCCTATCTCCCGGGACTTGGAATGAGCAGTTCTTC. Translated: CASSLSPGTWNEQFF.

The count of this clonotype is one. The junction and the germline gene differ at one end; a read error may be behind it. CDR3 protein: CDSSQDLTGRAIETQYF. As DNA, the CDR3 is TGCGACAGCAGCCAAGACCTGACAGGGAGGGCAATAGAGACCCAGTACTTC. The rearrangement uses TRBV4-3 and TRBJ2-5; perhaps D is TRBD1 or TRBD2 (7 bases each). The CDR3 has 17 residues. Germline assignment: CDR1 LGHNA and CDR2 YSLEER.

This clonotype was picked up many times. V is TRBV15 and J is TRBJ2-3; 8 bases align to TRBD2. Germline V gene sequence: CDR1 LNHNV, CDR2 YYDKDF (reference sequence). The CDR3 runs to 15 residues. The V gene end was trimmed by 5 bases and the J gene end by 2 bases; junction bases not matched to a gene: 6. CDR3 sequence: CATSGSGSYTDTQYF. CDR3 coding DNA: TGTGCCACCAGCGGAAGCGGGAGCTACACAGATACGCAGTATTTT.

The V gene is TRBV6-2 or TRBV6-3, the J gene TRBJ2-7; D remains unclear. CDR3 size: 14 residues. Germline V CDR1 and CDR2: MNHEY, SVGEGT. V lost 5 bases and J 0 bases, leaving 11 bases between the germline ends. CDR3: CASSPGVASYEQYF. The CDR3 nucleotides read TGTGCCAGCAGTCCTGGGGTAGCCTCCTACGAGCAGTACTTC.

The rearrangement links TRBV5-6 to TRBJ2-5; 8 nucleotides agree with TRBD2. Germline lookup yields CDR1 SGHDT and CDR2 YYEEEE. With V trimmed by 6 bases and J by 2 bases, 12 bases remained unmatched. CDR3 length: 16 residues. The CDR3 here is CASIPPGIAGQETQYF. The CDR3, as DNA: TGTGCCAGCATCCCCCCCGGAATAGCGGGACAAGAGACCCAGTACTTC.

The genes are TRBV5-1 and TRBJ2-3; TRBD1 aligns across 9 bases. V dropped 0 bases and J dropped 3; count of bases not matched to a gene: 5. The length of the CDR3 is 16 residues. Germline-derived CDR1 and CDR2 are SGHRS and YFSETQ. CDR3 sequence reads: CASSLAGGTGTDTQYF. The CDR3 DNA follows: TGCGCCAGCAGCTTGGCCGGGGGGACAGGGACAGATACGCAGTATTTT. The full variable domain, completed using reference TRBV5-1 and TRBJ2-3, is KAGVTQTPRYLIKTRGQQVTLSCSPISGHRSVSWYQQTPGQGLQFLFEYFSETQRNKGNFPGRFSGRQFSNSRSEMNVSTLELGDSALYLCASSLAGGTGTDTQYFGPGTRLTVL.

This clonotype came up a few times. The rearrangement joins TRBV30 to TRBJ1-1; 9 positions agree with TRBD1. CDR3 size: 13 residues. V was pared by 4 bases and J by 6 bases, with 6 bases of the junction left unmatched. From germline, CDR1 is GTSNPN and CDR2 SVGIG (reference sequence). The CDR3, as DNA: TGTGCCTGGAAGATACAGGGGGCCCCTGAAGCTTTCTTT. Protein product: CAWKIQGAPEAFF.

There are many counts of this clonotype. The chain has TRBV25-1 and TRBJ2-7; the match to TRBD2 covers 8 bases. The J segment lost 6 bases and the V segment lost 0 bases, leaving 4 bases of the junction unmatched. The V gene's germline CDR1 is MGHDK and CDR2 SYGVNS. The CDR3 spans 14 residues. CDR3 sequence: CASSEYGTRSEQYF. Here the CDR3 DNA reads TGTGCCAGCAGTGAATATGGGACTAGATCCGAGCAGTACTTC.

This clonotype was counted at least ten times. The CDR3 bases are TGTGCCAGCAGCCGGACTGGGGCCAACGTCCTGACTTTC. Translating it yields CASSRTGANVLTF. The chain is built from TRBV12-3 or TRBV12-4 and TRBJ2-6; unclear D gene. This CDR3 has 13 residues. The V and J ends lost 6 bases and 2 bases respectively, with 5 bases between them.

This clonotype appeared a few times. The chain uses TRBV20-1 and TRBJ1-5; D remains unclear. The V end was cut by 3 bases, the J end by 1 base, with 13 bases between. CDR1 and CDR2 (germline): DFQATT, SNEGSKA (reference sequence). This CDR3 has 15 amino acids. In DNA, the CDR3 is TGCAGTGCTAGCGGTGGGCCCGGGAGCAATCAGCCCCAGCATTTT. Translated, it gives CSASGGPGSNQPQHF.

Only a few counts were recorded for this clonotype. The CDR3 loop is CATGTGAAYEQYF. The CDR3 nucleotides read TGTGCCACCGGGACGGGAGCGGCGTACGAGCAGTACTTC. J is TRBJ2-7 and V is TRBV15, with D possibly being TRBD2 (6 bases). This CDR3 is built from 13 residues. Trimming pared 8 bases from V and 4 bases from J, leaving 15 bases between. From germline, CDR1 is LNHNV and CDR2 YYDKDF (reference sequence).